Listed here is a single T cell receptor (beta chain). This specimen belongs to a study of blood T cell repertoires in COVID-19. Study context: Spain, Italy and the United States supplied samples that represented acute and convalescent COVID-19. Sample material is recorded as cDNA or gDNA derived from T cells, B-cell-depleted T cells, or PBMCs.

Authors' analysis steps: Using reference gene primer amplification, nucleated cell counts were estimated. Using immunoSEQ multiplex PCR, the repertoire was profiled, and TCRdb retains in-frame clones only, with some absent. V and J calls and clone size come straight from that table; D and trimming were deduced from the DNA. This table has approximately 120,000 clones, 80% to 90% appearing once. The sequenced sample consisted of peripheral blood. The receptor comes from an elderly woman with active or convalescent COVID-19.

The CDR3 sequence is CASSWGTGENYGYTF. CDR3 bases: TGCGCCAGCAGCTGGGGGACAGGGGAGAACTATGGCTACACCTTC. This chain uses TRBV5-1 with TRBJ1-2, with 10 bases matching TRBD1. Germline CDR1 and CDR2: SGHRS and YFSETQ. The J segment lost 2 bases and the V segment lost 3 bases, leaving 4 bases of the junction unmatched. There are 15 residues in the CDR3.